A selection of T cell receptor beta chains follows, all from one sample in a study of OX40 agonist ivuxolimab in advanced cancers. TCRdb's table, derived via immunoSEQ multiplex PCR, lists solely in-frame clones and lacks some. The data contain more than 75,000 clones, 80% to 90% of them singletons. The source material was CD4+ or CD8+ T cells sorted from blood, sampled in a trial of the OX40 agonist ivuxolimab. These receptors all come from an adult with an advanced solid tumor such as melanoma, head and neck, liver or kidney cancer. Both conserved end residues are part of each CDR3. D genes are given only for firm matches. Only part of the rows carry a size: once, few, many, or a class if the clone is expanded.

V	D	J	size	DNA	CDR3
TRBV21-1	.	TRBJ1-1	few	TGTGCCAGCAGCAAAGTGAGGGGTTTAGCTTTCTTT	CASSKVRGLAFF
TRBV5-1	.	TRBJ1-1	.	TGCGCCAGCAGTACGGCAGGGAACACTGAAGCTTTCTTT	CASSTAGNTEAFF
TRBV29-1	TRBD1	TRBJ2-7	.	TGCAGCGCCGGGACAGACCCTTACGAGCAGTACTTC	CSAGTDPYEQYF
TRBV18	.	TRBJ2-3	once	TGTGCCAGCTCATCGGAGACAGATACGCAGTATTTT	CASSSETDTQYF
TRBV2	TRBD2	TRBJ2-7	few	TGTGCCAGCAGTGCGGGGGGGACATACGAGCAGTACTTC	CASSAGGTYEQYF
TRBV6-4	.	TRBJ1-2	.	TGTGCCAGCAGCCCTGAGCACGGAGGATCTGGCTACACCTTC	CASSPEHGGSGYTF
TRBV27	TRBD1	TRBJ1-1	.	TGTGCCAGCAGTCCTTTACCGGGACAGGGCACCCTGAACACTGAAGCTTTCTTT	CASSPLPGQGTLNTEAFF
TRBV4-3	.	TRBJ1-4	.	TGCGCCAGCAGCCAATCGGTTACGGGTGCAACTAATGAAAAACTGTTTTTT	CASSQSVTGATNEKLFF
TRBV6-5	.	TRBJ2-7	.	TGTGCCAGCACCCGGGAGAGGGGGGGCTACGAGCAGTACTTC	CASTRERGGYEQYF
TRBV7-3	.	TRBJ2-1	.	TGTGCCAGCAGCCCGCGTCAGGGGACCTCCTACAATGAGCAGTTCTTC	CASSPRQGTSYNEQFF
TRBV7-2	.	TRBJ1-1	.	TGTGCCAGCAGCTTAGTGCCGGGGGACACTGAAGCTTTCTTT	CASSLVPGDTEAFF
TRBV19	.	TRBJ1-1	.	TGTGCCGTCAGGGGTCGGGGGGGAGAAGCTTTCTTT	CAVRGRGGEAFF
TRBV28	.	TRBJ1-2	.	TGTGCCAGCAGCCCCATTTCGAGGGGCAACTATGGCTACACCTTC	CASSPISRGNYGYTF
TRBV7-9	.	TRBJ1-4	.	TGTGCCAGCAGCTATGGGGGGGTCGATCGTGAAAAACTGTTTTTT	CASSYGGVDREKLFF
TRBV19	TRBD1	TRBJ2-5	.	TGTGCCAGTAGTATAACGGGGCAGGGGGCTGAGACCCAGTACTTC	CASSITGQGAETQYF
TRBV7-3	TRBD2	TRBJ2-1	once	TGTGCCAGCAGCCGGTGGGAGCGGGGAGACAATGAGCAGTTCTTC	CASSRWERGDNEQFF
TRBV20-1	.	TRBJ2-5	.	TGCAGTGCTAGAGATCAGAAAACCCAGTACTTC	CSARDQKTQYF
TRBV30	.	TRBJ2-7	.	TGTGCCTGGAGTAGTGGAGGCTACGAGCAGTACTTC	CAWSSGGYEQYF
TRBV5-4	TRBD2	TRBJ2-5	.	TGTGCCAGCACCGCGGGGGATAGGGAGACCCAGTACTTC	CASTAGDRETQYF
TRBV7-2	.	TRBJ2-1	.	TGTGCCAGCAGCTCCGATCCAGGGTACAATGAGCAGTTCTTC	CASSSDPGYNEQFF
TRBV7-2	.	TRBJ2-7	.	TGTGCCAGCAGCAACTCCTACGAGCAGTACTTC	CASSNSYEQYF
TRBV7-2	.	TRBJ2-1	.	TGTGCCAGCAGCTTAGGGAAGGGGAGGACCTACAATGAGCAGTTCTTC	CASSLGKGRTYNEQFF
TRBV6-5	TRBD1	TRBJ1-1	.	TGTGCCAGCAGTTTCCGGACAGGGTCTGCTGAAGCTTTCTTT	CASSFRTGSAEAFF
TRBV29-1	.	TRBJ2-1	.	TGCAGCGGATCCGGGACATCATTCAATGAGCAGTTCTTC	CSGSGTSFNEQFF
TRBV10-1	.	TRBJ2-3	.	TGCGCCAGCAGTCCACGGGGGAAGGGAACAGATACGCAGTATTTT	CASSPRGKGTDTQYF
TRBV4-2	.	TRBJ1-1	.	TGTGCCAGCAGCCAAGATCTTTCCCACACTGAAGCTTTCTTT	CASSQDLSHTEAFF
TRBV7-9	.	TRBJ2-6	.	TGTGCCAGCAGCTTAGCTCCTGGGGCCAACGTCCTGACTTTC	CASSLAPGANVLTF
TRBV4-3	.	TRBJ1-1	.	TGCGCCAGCAGTCAAGGCGATGGGAACACTGAAGCTTTCTTT	CASSQGDGNTEAFF
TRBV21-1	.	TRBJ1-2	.	TGTGCCTCACGGGCCAAGGTGGGGGGTTCGAATGGCTACACCTTC	CASRAKVGGSNGYTF
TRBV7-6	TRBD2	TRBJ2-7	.	TGTGCCAGCAGCACCCTAGCGGGGGCATCGTCCTACGAGCAGTACTTC	CASSTLAGASSYEQYF
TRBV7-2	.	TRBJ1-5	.	TGTGCCAGCAGCTCCTTTGGGGTGGAGCCCCAGCATTTT	CASSSFGVEPQHF
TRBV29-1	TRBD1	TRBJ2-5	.	TGCAGCGCGGGACAGGGGGCCCTGCGGGCCCAAGAGACCCAGTACTTC	CSAGQGALRAQETQYF
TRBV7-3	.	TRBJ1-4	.	TGTGCCAGCAGCCTCAGCGGGACGGAAAATGAAAAACTGTTTTTT	CASSLSGTENEKLFF
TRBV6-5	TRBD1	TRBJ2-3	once	TGTGCCAGCAGCCCCGGGACAGGGACTACAGATACGCAGTATTTT	CASSPGTGTTDTQYF
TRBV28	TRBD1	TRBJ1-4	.	TGTGCCAGCAGTCCACCAGGGGGGGCCGGGGGTGAAAAACTGTTTTTT	CASSPPGGAGGEKLFF
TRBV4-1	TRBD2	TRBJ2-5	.	TGCGCCAGCAGCCCCGGGGGGGGGCGGGTTTCAGAGACCCAGTACTTC	CASSPGGGRVSETQYF
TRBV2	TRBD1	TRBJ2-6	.	TGTGCCAGCAGTCAGGGGGCGCCTGGGGCCAACGTCCTGACTTTC	CASSQGAPGANVLTF
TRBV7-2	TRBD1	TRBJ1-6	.	TGTGCCAGCAGCCCAAGACAGGGGTTTGACGGTTCACCCCTCCACTTT	CASSPRQGFDGSPLHF
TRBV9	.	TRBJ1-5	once	TGTGCCAGCAGCGTAGGAGGCGACAATCAGCCCCAGCATTTT	CASSVGGDNQPQHF
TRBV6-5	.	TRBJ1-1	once	TGTGCCAGCAGTTGGGCCATCAACCAGCCTGAAGCTTTCTTT	CASSWAINQPEAFF
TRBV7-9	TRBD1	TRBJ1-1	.	TGTGCCAGCAGCTTAAACACAGGGGGCACTGAAGCTTTCTTT	CASSLNTGGTEAFF
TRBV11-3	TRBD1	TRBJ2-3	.	TGTGCCAGCAGCTTAGGCCAGGGGGCAGATACGCAGTATTTT	CASSLGQGADTQYF
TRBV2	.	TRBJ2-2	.	TGTGCCAGCAGTCTAAGGGAGAACACCGGGGAGCTGTTTTTT	CASSLRENTGELFF
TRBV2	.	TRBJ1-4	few	TGTGCCAGCAGACCTTCGGCGGGATCTAATGAAAAACTGTTTTTT	CASRPSAGSNEKLFF
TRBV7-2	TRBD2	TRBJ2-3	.	TGTGCCAGCAGCCAAGTCGGCGCGGGGGGGGGCACAGATACGCAGTATTTT	CASSQVGAGGGTDTQYF
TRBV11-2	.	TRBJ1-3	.	TGTGCCAGCTATGACAACTCTGGAAACACCATATATTTT	CASYDNSGNTIYF